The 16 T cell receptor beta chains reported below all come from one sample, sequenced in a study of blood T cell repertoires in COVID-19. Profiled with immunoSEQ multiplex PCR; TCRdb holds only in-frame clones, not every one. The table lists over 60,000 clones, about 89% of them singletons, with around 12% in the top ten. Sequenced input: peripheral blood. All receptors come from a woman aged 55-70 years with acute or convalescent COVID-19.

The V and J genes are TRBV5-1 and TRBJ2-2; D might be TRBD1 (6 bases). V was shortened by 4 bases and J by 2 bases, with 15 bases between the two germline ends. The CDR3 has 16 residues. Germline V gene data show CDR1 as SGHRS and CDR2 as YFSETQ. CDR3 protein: CASSTGQISNTGELFF. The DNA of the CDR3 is TGCGCCAGCAGCACCGGACAGATTTCTAACACCGGGGAGCTGTTTTTT.

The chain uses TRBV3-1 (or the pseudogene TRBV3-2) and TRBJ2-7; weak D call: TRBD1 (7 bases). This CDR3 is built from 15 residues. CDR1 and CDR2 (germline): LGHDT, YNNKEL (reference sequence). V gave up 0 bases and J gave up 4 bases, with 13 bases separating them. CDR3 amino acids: CASSQDGGGKYEQYF. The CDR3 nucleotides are TGTGCCAGCAGCCAAGATGGAGGGGGCAAGTACGAGCAGTACTTC.

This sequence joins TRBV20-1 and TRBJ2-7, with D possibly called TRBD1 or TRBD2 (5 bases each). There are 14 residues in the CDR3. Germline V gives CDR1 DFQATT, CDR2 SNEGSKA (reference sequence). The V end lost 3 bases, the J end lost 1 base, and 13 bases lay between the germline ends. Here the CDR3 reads CSASSDSSSYEQYF. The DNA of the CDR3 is TGCAGTGCTAGTAGCGACAGTTCATCCTACGAGCAGTACTTC.

CDR3 coding DNA: TGTGCCAGCAGCTTAGAAGGGGGTTCGAGGGGCTACACCTTC. The encoded protein is CASSLEGGSRGYTF. The rearrangement links TRBV7-9 to TRBJ1-2; perhaps TRBD1 as D (6 bases). The V end lost 1 base, the J end lost 8 bases, and 14 bases lay between the germline ends. The CDR3 is 14 amino acids. Germline CDR1 is SEHNR and CDR2 is FQNEAQ (reference sequence).

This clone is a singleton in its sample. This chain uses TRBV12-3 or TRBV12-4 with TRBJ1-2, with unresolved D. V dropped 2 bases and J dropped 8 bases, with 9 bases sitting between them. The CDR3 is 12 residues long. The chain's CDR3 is CASSLNYRGYTF. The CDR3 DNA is TGTGCCAGCAGTTTAAATTATCGGGGCTACACCTTC.

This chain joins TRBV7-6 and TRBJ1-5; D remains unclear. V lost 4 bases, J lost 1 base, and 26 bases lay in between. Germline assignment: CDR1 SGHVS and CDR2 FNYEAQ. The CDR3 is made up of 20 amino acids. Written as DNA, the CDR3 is TGTGCCAGCAGCTCATCTTTTGGGGAGGTTGGGTGTAGGAGCAATCAGCCCCAGCATTTT. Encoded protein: CASSSSFGEVGCRSNQPQHF.

The CDR3 loop is CASSLSSNYGYTF. The CDR3, as DNA: TGTGCCAGCTCGCTCAGTTCGAACTATGGCTACACCTTC. The gene calls are TRBV18 and TRBJ1-2; no firm D call. CDR1 and CDR2 from the germline V gene are KGHSH and LQKENI. V lost 6 bases and J lost 2, with 10 bases in between. This CDR3 contains 13 residues.

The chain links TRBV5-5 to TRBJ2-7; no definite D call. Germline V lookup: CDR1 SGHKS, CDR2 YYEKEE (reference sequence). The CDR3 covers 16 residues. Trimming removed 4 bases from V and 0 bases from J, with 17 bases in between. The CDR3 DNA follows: TGTGCCAGCAGCCCACTCCCGGGTCTTAGCTCCTACGAGCAGTACTTC. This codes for CASSPLPGLSSYEQYF.

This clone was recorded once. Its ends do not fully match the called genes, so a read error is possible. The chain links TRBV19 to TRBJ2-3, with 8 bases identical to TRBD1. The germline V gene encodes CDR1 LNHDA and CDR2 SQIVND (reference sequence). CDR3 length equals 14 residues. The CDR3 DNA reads TGTGCCAGTAGTCCGATAAGGGGGACAGGCCCGCCGTTGTTT. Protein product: CASSPIRGTGPPLF.

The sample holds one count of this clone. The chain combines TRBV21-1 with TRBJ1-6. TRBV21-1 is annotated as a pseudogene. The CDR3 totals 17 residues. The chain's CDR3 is CASSGRRGSAYNSPLHF. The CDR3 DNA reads TGTGCCAGCAGCGGGAGGAGGGGATCAGCCTATAATTCACCCCTCCACTTT.

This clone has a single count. CDR3 DNA: TGTGCCAGCAGCCCTACTATTATCGGCAGTCAAGAGACCCAGTACTTC. Translation: CASSPTIIGSQETQYF. The chain combines TRBV3-1 (or the pseudogene TRBV3-2) with TRBJ2-5; D remains ambiguous. V was trimmed by 4 bases and J by 2 bases, leaving 17 bases between them. Germline V CDR1 and CDR2: LGHDT, YNNKEL (reference sequence). The CDR3 is made up of 16 amino acids.

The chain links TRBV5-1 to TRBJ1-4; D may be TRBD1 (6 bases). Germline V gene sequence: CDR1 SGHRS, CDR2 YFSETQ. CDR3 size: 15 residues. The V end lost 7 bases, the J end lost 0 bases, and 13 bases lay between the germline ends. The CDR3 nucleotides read TGCGCCAGCGGCACAGGGACCCCAACTAATGAAAAACTGTTTTTT. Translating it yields CASGTGTPTNEKLFF. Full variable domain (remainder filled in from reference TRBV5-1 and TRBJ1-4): KAGVTQTPRYLIKTRGQQVTLSCSPISGHRSVSWYQQTPGQGLQFLFEYFSETQRNKGNFPGRFSGRQFSNSRSEMNVSTLELGDSALYLCASGTGTPTNEKLFFGSGTQLSVL.

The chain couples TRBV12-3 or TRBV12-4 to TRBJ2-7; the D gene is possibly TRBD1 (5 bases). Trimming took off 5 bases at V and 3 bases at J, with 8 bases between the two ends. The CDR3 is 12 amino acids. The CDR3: CASSRDSYEQYF. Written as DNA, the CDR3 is TGTGCCAGCAGTAGAGACAGCTACGAGCAGTACTTC.

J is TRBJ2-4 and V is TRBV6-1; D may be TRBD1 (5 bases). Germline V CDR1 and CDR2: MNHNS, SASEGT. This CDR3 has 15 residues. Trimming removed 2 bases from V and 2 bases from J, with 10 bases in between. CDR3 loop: CASSEFQGPKNIQYF. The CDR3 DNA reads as TGTGCCAGCAGTGAATTTCAGGGTCCCAAAAACATTCAGTACTTC.

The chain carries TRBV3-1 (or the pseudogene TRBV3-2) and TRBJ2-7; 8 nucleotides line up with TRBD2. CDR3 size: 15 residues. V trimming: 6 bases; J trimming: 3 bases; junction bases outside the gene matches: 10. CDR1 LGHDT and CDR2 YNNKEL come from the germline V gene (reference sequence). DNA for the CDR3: TGTGCCAGCAGACGAGCGGGGGCCACCATCTACGAGCAGTACTTC. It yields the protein CASRRAGATIYEQYF.

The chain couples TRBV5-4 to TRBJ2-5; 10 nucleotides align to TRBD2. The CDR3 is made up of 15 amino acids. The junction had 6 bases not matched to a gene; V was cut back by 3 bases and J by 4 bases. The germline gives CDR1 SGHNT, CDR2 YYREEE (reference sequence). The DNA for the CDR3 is TGTGCCAGCAGCTCGAGCGGGGGGGCAGGAGAGACCCAGTACTTC. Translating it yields CASSSSGGAGETQYF.